The 8 T cell receptor beta chains listed next were all sequenced from one sample in a study of shared clonotypes between healthy human individuals. Data came from immunoSEQ multiplex PCR; TCRdb stores just in-frame clones and leaves some out. The sample shows 550,000 to 850,000 clones, over 60% of them seen only once. Material: memory CD4+ T cells sorted from blood. Subset given: CD45RA-negative fraction. These receptor sequences come from a woman in her twenties or thirties in good health.

Worth noting for this clone: Other DNA sequences in this specimen translate into the identical CDR3. The chain combines TRBV15 with TRBJ2-1; maybe TRBD2 (5 bases). The ends were cut back, 5 bases at V and 7 bases at J, with 12 bases in the middle. The CDR3 consists of 13 residues. CDR1 is LNHNV and CDR2 is YYDKDF in the germline V gene (reference sequence). The CDR3 region is CATSSRRGNEQFF. The CDR3 DNA sequence: TGTGCCACCAGCTCAAGACGGGGAAATGAGCAGTTCTTC.

This chain joins TRBV6-5 and TRBJ1-5; tentatively, D is TRBD1 (5 bases). The CDR3 consists of 14 residues. V dropped 6 bases and J dropped 5 bases, with 14 bases sitting between them. From germline, CDR1 is MNHEY and CDR2 SVGAGI. The DNA of the CDR3 is TGTGCCAGCAGCCTCAGGGATAGGGATCAGCCCCAGCATTTT. Translated, it gives CASSLRDRDQPQHF.

The V call is TRBV19, the J call TRBJ1-4; D ambiguous. Germline V lookup: CDR1 LNHDA, CDR2 SQIVND (reference sequence). V was pared by 1 base and J by 8 bases, with 14 bases between. This CDR3 has 15 residues. The CDR3 sequence is CASSIGSSSGEKLFF. The CDR3 region has the DNA TGTGCCAGTAGTATAGGCTCGAGTTCTGGCGAAAAACTGTTTTTT.

The rearrangement links TRBV4-2 to TRBJ2-2; 7 nucleotides line up with TRBD2. V gave up 0 bases and J gave up 6 bases; unmatched junction bases: 7. Germline V gene data show CDR1 as LGHNA and CDR2 as YNFKEQ. The CDR3 covers 16 residues. CDR3 sequence reads: CASSQDAAGVSGELFF. CDR3 bases: TGTGCCAGCAGCCAAGATGCCGCGGGAGTATCCGGGGAGCTGTTTTTT.

The CDR3 coding sequence is TGTGCCAGCAGTGACAGGGGGCTTGGCAATCAGCCCCAGCATTTT. It codes for CASSDRGLGNQPQHF. This chain links TRBV6-4 with TRBJ1-5; TRBD1 matches at 7 bases. The V segment lost 2 bases and the J segment 2 bases; nucleotides outside the gene matches: 3. CDR3 length: 15 residues. CDR1 and CDR2 (germline): MRHNA, SNTAGT.

The chain uses TRBV21-1 and TRBJ2-2; the DNA was not used to check the table's D call, TRBD1. TRBV21-1 is listed as a pseudogene. This CDR3 has 16 residues. The CDR3 DNA is TGTGCCAGCAGCACCGAACAGGGGGCGAACACCGGGGAGCTGTTTTTT. Residues: CASSTEQGANTGELFF.

This clone appeared once. The V call is TRBV5-1, the J call TRBJ1-2; D ambiguous. CDR3 size: 15 residues. Germline CDR1 SGHRS, CDR2 YFSETQ. Between the trimmed V and J ends, which lost 0 bases and 5 bases, there was a span of 14 bases. The chain's CDR3 is CASSLAEGSGYGYTF. The CDR3 DNA is TGCGCCAGCAGCTTGGCCGAGGGCTCGGGATATGGCTACACCTTC.

This chain joins TRBV11-2 and TRBJ2-7, with 9 bases identical to TRBD2. With V trimmed by 5 bases and J by 3 bases, 11 bases remained unmatched. The germline CDR1 and CDR2 sequences are SGHAT and FQNNGV. This CDR3 is 16 amino acids long. CDR3 region: CASSRAGTSRYYEQYF. The CDR3 DNA reads TGTGCCAGCAGCAGAGCCGGGACTAGCAGATACTACGAGCAGTACTTC.